This T cell receptor beta chain was recovered during a study of OX40 agonist ivuxolimab in advanced cancers. Here immunoSEQ multiplex PCR was the method, and the copy in TCRdb shows in-frame clones only, minus some. The profile shows about 55,000 clones, 80% of them singletons. Looked up from germline, CDR1 is MNHEY and CDR2 is SVGAGI. This CDR3 region has 15 residues. V was trimmed by 6 bases and J by 4 bases, leaving 16 bases between them. The rearrangement joins TRBV6-5 to TRBJ2-1, with D tentatively TRBD1 (7 bases). The sequence was collected from an adult with an advanced solid tumor such as melanoma, head and neck, liver or kidney cancer. The material was CD4+ or CD8+ T cells sorted from blood, obtained in a trial of the OX40 agonist ivuxolimab. CDR3 bases: TGTGCCAGCAGCCTACAGGGGAGGTCTTACAATGAGCAGTTCTTC. Its translation is CASSLQGRSYNEQFF.